The rows below give T cell receptor beta chains drawn from one sample of a study of graft-versus-host responses after intestinal transplantation. For these receptors, no antigen is known. Assay: immunoSEQ multiplex PCR; the TCRdb copy retains only in-frame clones and omits some. Found here are fewer than 55,000 clones, 95% of them singletons; the top ten hold 0.2% to 0.25%. This specimen was unstimulated CD8+ T cells sorted from spleen or lymph node cells, taken before transplant. The receptors here all came from a human donor who was the organ donor for an intestinal transplant. Both conserved end residues are part of each CDR3. A D gene is named only where the DNA matches it firmly. The listing skips clone size in some rows; elsewhere it reads once, few, many or a size class.

>TRBV4-1|NA|NA|TRBJ1-1
CASSQDGGWGDTEAFF
TGCGCCAGCAGCCAAGACGGTGGGTGGGGGGACACTGAAGCTTTCTTT
>TRBV10-3|NA|TRBD1|TRBJ2-7
CAISEYGDRDEQYF
TGTGCCATCAGTGAGTATGGGGACAGGGACGAGCAGTACTTC
>TRBV4-1|NA|TRBD2|TRBJ2-1
CASSQVWREGLGYNEQFF
TGCGCCAGCAGCCAAGTTTGGAGGGAGGGACTAGGCTACAATGAGCAGTTCTTC
>TRBV27|NA|TRBD2|TRBJ2-2
CASSLLGPTSPTGELFF
TGTGCCAGCAGTTTATTAGGCCCGACTAGCCCGACCGGGGAGCTGTTTTTT
>TRBV28|NA|TRBD2|TRBJ2-1
CASSPQRGSSYNEQFF
TGTGCCAGCAGCCCCCAGCGGGGAAGCTCCTACAATGAGCAGTTCTTC
>TRBV7-2|NA|NA|TRBJ1-2
CASSLSVPGLYGYTF
TGTGCCAGCAGCTTATCGGTGCCAGGTCTCTATGGCTACACCTTC
>TRBV6-1|NA|TRBD1|TRBJ2-2
CASSEGTGSTGELFF
TGTGCCAGCAGTGAAGGGACAGGGAGCACCGGGGAGCTGTTTTTT
>TRBV7-3|NA|TRBD1|TRBJ1-2
CASSSIDRDPYGYTF
TGTGCCAGCAGCTCGATAGACAGGGATCCCTATGGCTACACCTTC
>TRBV4-3|NA|NA|TRBJ1-1
CASSRVGGTEAFF
TGCGCCAGCAGTCGTGTAGGGGGCACTGAAGCTTTCTTT
>TRBV2|NA|TRBD1|TRBJ1-1
CASRVGQGNTEAFF
TGTGCCAGCAGGGTCGGACAGGGCAACACTGAAGCTTTCTTT
>TRBV4-1|NA|TRBD1|TRBJ2-1
CASSLRDRGNEQFF
TGCGCCAGCAGCCTCCGGGACAGGGGTAATGAGCAGTTCTTC
>TRBV19|NA|NA|TRBJ1-1
CASSIPSEAFF
TGTGCCAGTAGTATCCCATCTGAAGCTTTCTTT
>TRBV14|NA|NA|TRBJ2-7
CASSHPGWYEQYF
TGTGCCAGCAGCCACCCAGGGTGGTACGAGCAGTACTTC
>TRBV25-1|once|NA|TRBJ2-1
CASSEYGNREQFF
TGTGCCAGCAGTGAATATGGGAACAGGGAGCAGTTCTTC
>TRBV9|NA|NA|TRBJ1-2
CASSNPQTSPNYGYTF
TGTGCCAGCAGCAACCCCCAGACGAGTCCTAACTATGGCTACACCTTC
>TRBV9|NA|TRBD2|TRBJ2-1
CASTRGGNEQFF
TGTGCCAGCACGCGGGGGGGCAATGAGCAGTTCTTC
>TRBV9|NA|NA|TRBJ1-1
CASSIQSVEGVQEGNTEAFF
TGTGCCAGCAGTATACAAAGCGTAGAAGGTGTCCAGGAGGGGAACACTGAAGCTTTCTTT